This T cell receptor beta chain was recorded in a study of early T cells in non-severe SARS-CoV-2 infection. Study-level information: The study sequenced bulk RNA from unsorted whole blood, with chains unpaired.

Study results and limitations: A preference for anti-spike CD8 responses marked VDJdb matching, which missed private and CD4 specificities.

There are many counts of this clonotype. Its antigen is not identified. As part of library construction, unique molecular identifiers were attached to individual cDNA molecules. MiXCR, applied by TCRdb to the 5' RACE reads, yields one record per CDR3 protein. The sample has fewer than 80,000 distinct CDR3 sequences; more than 3.5% are singletons. Trimming stripped 1 base from V and 5 bases from J, with 9 bases between. The germline CDR1 and CDR2 sequences are MDHEN and SYDVKM. The CDR3 length is 14 residues. This TCR was sampled from an adult who was a healthcare worker with PCR-confirmed SARS-CoV-2 infection or an uninfected control (not recorded which). The donor label of this sample is uncertain. This chain connects TRBV28 to TRBJ1-3; D gene uncertain. The input for sequencing was whole blood, taken at baseline. CDR3 DNA: TGTGCCAGCAGTTTATTGCGGTGGAGAAACACCATATATTTT. It codes for CASSLLRWRNTIYF.